The next 30 T cell receptor beta chains were all read from a single sample in a study of shared clonotypes between healthy human individuals. TCRdb keeps only in-frame clones here, not all; method: immunoSEQ multiplex PCR. The sample includes a few million clones, just over 90% of them seen just once. The sequenced sample consisted of naive CD4+ T cells from PBMCs. Subset here: CD45RA+ positively selected. The receptors were sampled from a man younger than 35 in good health. Some clones in this sample may be carry-over from other donors' samples.

The count of this clone is one. This chain uses TRBV4-2 with TRBJ2-7; a possible D gene is TRBD1 (5 bases). CDR3 size: 15 residues. Per germline, CDR1 LGHNA and CDR2 YNFKEQ. Trimming shortened V by 0 bases and J by 0 bases, and 9 bases separated the two germline ends. CDR3 nucleotides: TGTGCCAGCAGCCAAGACAGGGTGTCCTCCTACGAGCAGTACTTC. Translation: CASSQDRVSSYEQYF.

CDR3 amino acids: CASSLGRGGSSLDTIYF. As DNA, the CDR3 is TGTGCCAGCAGCTTAGGCAGAGGGGGGAGCAGTTTGGACACCATATATTTT. The chain joins TRBV7-2 to TRBJ1-3, with TRBD1 as a possible D gene (6 bases). The germline gives CDR1 SGHTA, CDR2 FQGNSA. Trimming shortened V by 1 base and J by 8 bases, and 21 bases separated the two germline ends. The CDR3 runs 17 residues. Using reference TRBV7-2 and TRBJ1-3 for the parts outside the CDR3, the full variable domain is GAGVSQSPSNKVTEKGKDVELRCDPISGHTALYWYRQSLGQGLEFLIYFQGNSAPDKSGLPSDRFSAERTGGSVSTLTIQRTQQEDSAVYLCASSLGRGGSSLDTIYFGEGSWLTVV.

The chain combines TRBV15 with TRBJ2-2; D is undetermined. The CDR3 runs to 17 residues. The V gene's germline CDR1 is LNHNV and CDR2 YYDKDF (reference sequence). Deletions cut 0 bases from V and 4 bases from J, with 15 bases between. The CDR3 coding sequence is TGTGCCACCAGCAGAGAAGTTCCCAGTCGTGGCACCGGGGAGCTGTTTTTT. It is translated as CATSREVPSRGTGELFF. Looking up the rest from reference TRBV15 and TRBJ2-2 gives the full variable domain: DAMVIQNPRYQVTQFGKPVTLSCSQTLNHNVMYWYQQKSSQAPKLLFHYYDKDFNNEADTPDNFQSRRPNTSFCFLDIRSPGLGDTAMYLCATSREVPSRGTGELFFGEGSRLTVL.

The genes are TRBV19 and TRBJ1-1; possible D gene TRBD1, 5 bases. Trimming removed 5 bases at V and 6 bases at J, with 16 bases between. Germline V lookup: CDR1 LNHDA, CDR2 SQIVND (reference sequence). The CDR3 is made up of 14 amino acids. The CDR3 sequence is CASSRGSRGAEAFF. The CDR3 coding sequence is TGTGCCAGTAGTCGTGGTTCCAGAGGGGCTGAAGCTTTCTTT.

The gene calls are TRBV5-1 and TRBJ1-2; 7 positions agree with TRBD1. CDR1 and CDR2 from the germline V gene are SGHRS and YFSETQ. CDR3 size: 14 residues. V was clipped by 2 bases and J by 7 bases; unmatched bases: 8. In nucleotides, the CDR3 is TGCGCCAGCAGCTTTTTAGGACAGGAATCTGGCTACACCTTC. Its protein product is CASSFLGQESGYTF. Based on the CDR3 plus reference TRBV5-1 and TRBJ1-2, the full variable domain is KAGVTQTPRYLIKTRGQQVTLSCSPISGHRSVSWYQQTPGQGLQFLFEYFSETQRNKGNFPGRFSGRQFSNSRSEMNVSTLELGDSALYLCASSFLGQESGYTFGSGTRLTVV.

The chain has TRBV7-9 and TRBJ2-7; a weak D match, TRBD2 (5 bases). The CDR3 has 13 amino acids. CDR1 and CDR2 (germline): SEHNR, FQNEAQ (reference sequence). Trimming removed 1 base from V and 5 bases from J, with 9 bases in between. CDR3 nucleotide sequence: TGTGCCAGCAGCTTAGTAAAGGGAGACGAGCAGTACTTC. Protein: CASSLVKGDEQYF. Drawing the rest from reference TRBV7-9 and TRBJ2-7, the complete variable domain is DTGVSQNPRHKITKRGQNVTFRCDPISEHNRLYWYRQTLGQGPEFLTYFQNEAQLEKSRLLSDRFSAERPKGSFSTLEIQRTEQGDSAMYLCASSLVKGDEQYFGPGTRLTVT.

V usage is TRBV30 and J usage is TRBJ2-1; 7 nucleotides agree with TRBD1. CDR3 length: 13 residues. The junction had 2 bases not matched to a gene; V was cut back by 1 base and J by 5 bases. Germline loops: CDR1 GTSNPN, CDR2 SVGIG (reference sequence). This CDR3 reads CAWSGTGDNEQFF. CDR3 DNA: TGTGCCTGGAGTGGGACAGGAGACAATGAGCAGTTCTTC.

The chain has TRBV2 and TRBJ2-1, with 8 bases identical to TRBD2. This CDR3 has 13 amino acids. The germline V gene encodes CDR1 SNHLY and CDR2 FYNNEI. The ends lost 7 bases at V and 4 bases at J; junction bases unmatched: 3. Here the CDR3 reads CASNSGTYNEQFF. As DNA, the CDR3 is TGTGCCAGCAATAGCGGGACATACAATGAGCAGTTCTTC.

The J gene is TRBJ1-1, the V gene TRBV30; a possible D gene is TRBD1 (5 bases). The CDR3 spans 13 residues. The V gene lost 8 bases and the J gene lost 0 bases, with 13 bases spanning the gap. Germline assignment: CDR1 GTSNPN and CDR2 SVGIG (reference sequence). This chain's CDR3 is CARETVMNTEAFF. CDR3 in DNA: TGTGCCAGAGAGACAGTGATGAACACTGAAGCTTTCTTT.

The J gene is TRBJ2-3, the V gene TRBV5-1; D is undetermined. CDR1 and CDR2 from the germline V gene are SGHRS and YFSETQ. The CDR3 is 15 amino acids. V was trimmed by 2 bases and J by 4 bases, leaving 14 bases between them. CDR3 DNA: TGCGCCAGCAGCTTCGTCGGGCAAGTGGCAGATACGCAGTATTTT. Protein: CASSFVGQVADTQYF. Variable domain in full (rest from reference TRBV5-1 and TRBJ2-3): KAGVTQTPRYLIKTRGQQVTLSCSPISGHRSVSWYQQTPGQGLQFLFEYFSETQRNKGNFPGRFSGRQFSNSRSEMNVSTLELGDSALYLCASSFVGQVADTQYFGPGTRLTVL.

In this sample, this clone turned up a few times. The V and J genes are TRBV7-9 and TRBJ1-5, with 10 bases fitting TRBD1. The CDR3 is made up of 15 amino acids. From germline, CDR1 is SEHNR and CDR2 FQNEAQ (reference sequence). The ends lost 5 bases at V and 6 bases at J; junction bases unmatched: 7. In nucleotides, the CDR3 is TGTGCCAGCAGCCTTGGGACAGGGGCTGGTCAGCCCCAGCATTTT. Protein sequence: CASSLGTGAGQPQHF.

The DNA of the CDR3 is TGTGCCAGCAGCTTAGAAAGAGCGATCGCACAGGGTTCTGAGCAGTTCTTC. This sequence encodes CASSLERAIAQGSEQFF. The chain is built from TRBV7-9 and TRBJ2-1, with D possibly being TRBD1 (6 bases). Between the trimmed V and J ends, which lost 1 base and 9 bases, there was a span of 22 bases. CDR3 length: 17 amino acids. The V gene's germline CDR1 is SEHNR and CDR2 FQNEAQ (reference sequence).

This chain connects TRBV11-2 to TRBJ2-7, with 7 positions matching TRBD1. Germline V CDR1 and CDR2: SGHAT, FQNNGV. The trim removed 2 bases at V and 3 bases at J, leaving 4 bases unmatched. The CDR3 is 14 residues long. The CDR3 protein is CASSLWDSYYEQYF. For the CDR3, the DNA is TGTGCCAGCAGCTTATGGGACAGTTACTACGAGCAGTACTTC.

V gene TRBV2 combines with J gene TRBJ2-7, with D possibly TRBD2 on 6 matching bases. The length of the CDR3 is 13 residues. Looked up from germline, CDR1 is SNHLY and CDR2 is FYNNEI. V was clipped by 8 bases and J by 4 bases, with 15 bases between them. CDR3 sequence: CASHFGSWYEQYF. Here the CDR3 DNA reads TGTGCCAGCCATTTCGGGAGTTGGTACGAGCAGTACTTC.

This clone was seen just once. This chain links TRBV4-3 with TRBJ2-3; 11 bases line up with TRBD2. V was pared by 1 base and J by 3 bases, with 15 bases of the junction left unmatched. Germline values: CDR1 LGHNA, CDR2 YSLEER. This CDR3 has 20 amino acids. The DNA of the CDR3 is TGCGCCAGCAGCCAAGTTGGATTTAGCGGGAGGGTCGTCAGTACAGATACGCAGTATTTT. Its protein product is CASSQVGFSGRVVSTDTQYF.

This sequence joins TRBV7-6 and TRBJ2-2; 9 bases are shared with TRBD1. The CDR3 spans 20 residues. Germline CDR1 is SGHVS and CDR2 is FNYEAQ. The trim removed 1 base at V and 0 bases at J, leaving 12 bases unmatched. The CDR3 is CASSLVLSQGAKANTGELFF. The CDR3, as DNA: TGTGCCAGCAGCTTAGTGTTATCACAGGGGGCAAAAGCGAACACCGGGGAGCTGTTTTTT.

J is TRBJ2-3 and V is TRBV6-4; 8 nucleotides match TRBD2. Losses at the gene ends were 6 bases for V and 5 bases for J; bases not matched to a gene: 10. The V gene's germline CDR1 is MRHNA and CDR2 SNTAGT. The CDR3 contains 15 residues. The CDR3: CASSSSGRTGDTQYF. CDR3 in DNA: TGTGCCAGCAGCTCAAGCGGGAGAACAGGAGATACGCAGTATTTT.

This clone was recorded only once. The V gene is TRBV11-2, the J gene TRBJ2-3; 10 nucleotides align to TRBD1. The germline V gene encodes CDR1 SGHAT and CDR2 FQNNGV. V lost 3 bases, J lost 0 bases, and 6 bases stayed unmatched. CDR3 length: 17 amino acids. The CDR3 bases are TGTGCCAGCAGCTTTAGGGGGACAGGGGCAAGCACAGATACGCAGTATTTT. As protein: CASSFRGTGASTDTQYF.

The chain links TRBV6-1 to TRBJ1-5, with D unclear. The germline V gene has CDR1 MNHNS and CDR2 SASEGT. This CDR3 comprises 15 residues. V lost 1 base to trimming and J lost 4 bases, with 11 bases between them. The CDR3 bases are TGTGCCAGCAGTGAAGTGGCGTCGAGGAATCAGCCCCAGCATTTT. This sequence encodes CASSEVASRNQPQHF.

The chain has TRBV28 and TRBJ2-7, with D tentatively TRBD1 (5 bases). The CDR3 is 15 residues long. Between the trimmed V and J ends, which lost 6 bases and 3 bases, there was a span of 18 bases. Germline CDR1 is MDHEN and CDR2 is SYDVKM. In nucleotides, the CDR3 is TGTGCCAGCAGGCCGTTCAGGGCTACCTACTACGAGCAGTACTTC. Translated, it gives CASRPFRATYYEQYF.

The genes are TRBV7-2 and TRBJ2-3; D might be TRBD2 (6 bases). V was cut by 5 bases and J by 7 bases, with 25 bases left in between. Germline CDR1 SGHTA, CDR2 FQGNSA. This CDR3 has 17 residues. The CDR3 is CASSLGVPGVEGYTQYF. The CDR3 DNA reads TGTGCCAGCAGCCTCGGGGTCCCGGGGGTAGAGGGCTATACGCAGTATTTT.

The chain recombines TRBV5-1 with TRBJ2-2; D is ambiguous. The germline gives CDR1 SGHRS, CDR2 YFSETQ. V was clipped by 2 bases and J by 2 bases, with 7 bases between them. The CDR3 is made up of 14 amino acids. The CDR3 region has the DNA TGCGCCAGCAGCTTCGAAATAAACACCGGGGAGCTGTTTTTT. The encoded protein is CASSFEINTGELFF.

The chain joins TRBV4-1 to TRBJ2-7; D gene ambiguous. This CDR3 spans 13 amino acids. V was shortened by 4 bases and J by 2 bases, with 9 bases between the two germline ends. Germline CDR1 is MGHRA and CDR2 is YSYEKL. The CDR3 DNA follows: TGCGCCAGCAGCCTTGGGATCGCCTACGAGCAGTACTTC. Translated, it gives CASSLGIAYEQYF.

This chain links TRBV2 with TRBJ2-3; D is perhaps TRBD2 (6 bases). Germline V lookup: CDR1 SNHLY, CDR2 FYNNEI. V lost 8 bases and J 4 bases, leaving 16 bases between the germline ends. CDR3 length: 14 residues. This CDR3 is CASVGRGIADTQYF. CDR3 bases: TGTGCCAGCGTGGGGCGCGGGATAGCAGATACGCAGTATTTT.

On this clone: In the same sample, other DNA sequences code for this CDR3. V is TRBV28 and J is TRBJ2-7; 11 nucleotides agree with TRBD2. Germline V CDR1 and CDR2: MDHEN, SYDVKM. V gave up 2 bases and J gave up 0 bases; unmatched junction bases: 3. The CDR3 covers 16 residues. The CDR3 sequence: CASSLLGTSGSYEQYF. Written as DNA, the CDR3 is TGTGCCAGCAGTTTACTGGGGACTAGCGGCTCCTACGAGCAGTACTTC.

As concerns this clone: Other DNA variants within this sample encode the same CDR3. The chain joins TRBV28 to TRBJ1-1, with D perhaps matching TRBD1 (6 bases). This CDR3 is 14 amino acids long. Germline assignment: CDR1 MDHEN and CDR2 SYDVKM. V lost 3 bases to trimming and J lost 1 base, with 9 bases between them. The CDR3 DNA sequence: TGTGCCAGCAGTTTTGGGGGCGCGAACACTGAAGCTTTCTTT. It translates to CASSFGGANTEAFF.

The chain recombines TRBV18 with TRBJ2-3; D is undetermined. The germline V gene has CDR1 KGHSH and CDR2 LQKENI. This CDR3 is 14 amino acids long. V was shortened by 2 bases and J by 2 bases, with 8 bases between the two germline ends. The CDR3 nucleotides are TGTGCCAGCTCACCAATGGCTTCCACAGATACGCAGTATTTT. Translation: CASSPMASTDTQYF.

J is TRBJ2-1 and V is TRBV29-1; TRBD1 matches at 8 bases. In germline, CDR1 is SQVTM, CDR2 ANQGSEA. This CDR3 contains 12 residues. V lost 7 bases, J lost 8 bases, and 7 bases stayed unmatched. This CDR3 is CSGGRQGYEQFF. The CDR3 coding sequence is TGCAGCGGGGGACGACAGGGGTATGAGCAGTTCTTC.

A note on this clone: The same CDR3 can be traced to other DNA sequences in this sample. The genes are TRBV5-1 and TRBJ2-2; the match to TRBD1 covers 7 bases. This CDR3 has 15 residues. Per germline, CDR1 SGHRS and CDR2 YFSETQ. V lost 2 bases, J lost 0 bases, and 1 base stayed unmatched. As DNA, the CDR3 is TGCGCCAGCAGCTTACAGGGGCCGAACACCGGGGAGCTGTTTTTT. Protein: CASSLQGPNTGELFF.

The chain combines TRBV10-3 with TRBJ2-1; unclear D gene. CDR1 and CDR2 from the germline V gene are ENHRY and SYGVKD. This CDR3 contains 12 residues. Trimming shortened V by 10 bases and J by 4 bases, and 11 bases separated the two germline ends. CDR3 sequence reads: CATGLDYNEQFF. For the CDR3, the DNA is TGTGCCACTGGCCTGGATTACAATGAGCAGTTCTTC.